The 20 T cell receptor beta chains presented below share a single source sample, sequenced in a study of blood T cell repertoires in COVID-19. The method was immunoSEQ multiplex PCR; TCRdb's version includes in-frame clones alone and lacks a portion of them. The sample lists about 140,000 clones; about 80% were seen once. Sequencing used PBMCs or T cells enriched from blood (not recorded which). All receptors come from a woman aged 45-65 years who had recovered from COVID-19.

The chain carries TRBV28 and TRBJ1-6; D is undetermined. The CDR3 totals 12 residues. Trimming took 5 bases from V and 7 from J, leaving 6 bases between them. Germline V CDR1 and CDR2: MDHEN, SYDVKM. The CDR3 spells CASSRGNSPLHF. CDR3 nucleotides: TGTGCCAGCAGTCGGGGAAATTCACCCCTCCACTTT. The complete variable domain, with remaining parts taken from reference TRBV28 and TRBJ1-6, reads DVKVTQSSRYLVKRTGEKVFLECVQDMDHENMFWYRQDPGLGLRLIYFSYDVKMKEKGDIPEGYSVSREKKERFSLILESASTNQTSMYLCASSRGNSPLHFGNGTRLTVT.

The chain has TRBV5-4 and TRBJ2-5, with 9 bases lining up with TRBD2. Germline CDR1 reads SGHNT; CDR2 reads YYREEE (reference sequence). With V trimmed by 4 bases and J by 5 bases, 12 bases remained unmatched. The CDR3 has 16 residues. The CDR3 DNA sequence: TGTGCCAGCAGCAGTCCCTTCGAGCGGGGGGTGGAGACCCAGTACTTC. It encodes CASSSPFERGVETQYF.

V is TRBV29-1 and J is TRBJ2-1; D might be TRBD1 (6 bases). The V gene lost 8 bases and the J gene lost 0 bases, with 14 bases spanning the gap. Germline V CDR1 and CDR2: SQVTM, ANQGSEA. The CDR3 covers 14 residues. As DNA, the CDR3 is TGCAGCCCCAGGACAGTCAGCTCCTACAATGAGCAGTTCTTC. Translated: CSPRTVSSYNEQFF.

This clone has only a few counts. J is TRBJ1-1 and V is TRBV7-8; 11 bases are shared with TRBD1. This CDR3 has 16 amino acids. The trim removed 1 base at V and 5 bases at J, leaving 6 bases unmatched. The germline V gene has CDR1 SGHVS and CDR2 FQNEAQ. This CDR3 reads CASSLGGQGARTEAFF. In DNA form, the CDR3 reads TGTGCCAGCAGCTTAGGCGGACAGGGGGCGAGGACTGAAGCTTTCTTT.

The chain couples TRBV12-3 or TRBV12-4 to TRBJ1-1; D unresolved. V lost 3 bases to trimming and J lost 1 base, with 6 bases between them. This CDR3 is built from 13 residues. CDR3 protein: CASSFEANTEAFF. CDR3 coding DNA: TGTGCCAGCAGTTTTGAAGCGAACACTGAAGCTTTCTTT.

In nucleotides, the CDR3 is TGTGCCAGCAGTGCAAACAGGGGGGTGAACACTGAAGCTTTCTTT. Translating gives CASSANRGVNTEAFF. The gene calls are TRBV28 and TRBJ1-1; 8 nucleotides align to TRBD1. Germline V gives CDR1 MDHEN, CDR2 SYDVKM. This CDR3 has 15 residues. V dropped 5 bases and J dropped 0; count of bases not matched to a gene: 5.

The chain carries TRBV7-8 and TRBJ1-2; tentative D call: TRBD1 (5 bases). The germline V gene has CDR1 SGHVS and CDR2 FQNEAQ. Trimming left V 4 bases short and J 5 bases short, with 14 bases between. The CDR3 runs 14 residues. CDR3 bases: TGTGCCAGCAGCTACCAGGCCCAGGGATATGGCTACACCTTC. Translation: CASSYQAQGYGYTF.

The gene calls are TRBV2 and TRBJ1-2, with 9 bases lining up with TRBD1. Trimming removed 5 bases from V and 4 bases from J; junction bases left unmatched: 2. Germline CDR1 reads SNHLY; CDR2 reads FYNNEI. The CDR3 covers 13 residues. The chain's CDR3 is CASSIQGAYGYTF. The CDR3, as DNA: TGTGCCAGCAGTATACAGGGGGCCTATGGCTACACCTTC.

CDR3: CASSEAMPGVNQPQHF. The CDR3 nucleotides read TGTGCCAGCAGTGAAGCCATGCCGGGGGTCAATCAGCCCCAGCATTTT. The chain combines TRBV2 with TRBJ1-5; a possible D gene is TRBD1 (5 bases). CDR3 length: 16 amino acids. Trimming stripped 0 bases from V and 3 bases from J, with 12 bases between. Germline assignment: CDR1 SNHLY and CDR2 FYNNEI.

The V gene is TRBV6-2 or TRBV6-3, the J gene TRBJ2-7; weak D call: TRBD1 (6 bases). The V end was cut by 4 bases, the J end by 3 bases, with 10 bases between. There are 13 residues in the CDR3. Germline V gene lookup returns CDR1 MNHEY and CDR2 SVGEGT. CDR3 coding DNA: TGTGCCAGCAGTTCCGGGACAATCTACGAGCAGTACGTC. Amino acid sequence: CASSSGTIYEQYV.

This clone was seen once. The J gene is TRBJ1-1, the V gene TRBV19; TRBD1 matches 7 bases. V trimming: 4 bases; J trimming: 6 bases; junction bases outside the gene matches: 8. The CDR3 contains 14 residues. Germline CDR1 LNHDA, CDR2 SQIVND (reference sequence). The CDR3, as DNA: TGTGCCAGTAGTAATAGACAGGGTTTCGCTGAAGCTTTCTTT. This translates into CASSNRQGFAEAFF.

This chain joins TRBV24-1 and TRBJ2-5, with a tentative D call TRBD1 (6 bases). The length of the CDR3 is 15 residues. Looked up from germline, CDR1 is KGHDR and CDR2 is SFDVKD. V was cut by 6 bases and J by 3 bases, with 16 bases left in between. CDR3 sequence (DNA): TGTGCCACCAGTATTTCAGGGGCCGCGAAAGAGACCCAGTACTTC. It is translated as CATSISGAAKETQYF.

This clone was found once. The chain links TRBV30 to TRBJ1-1; TRBD1 aligns across 7 bases. V was pared by 6 bases and J by 0 bases, with 7 bases of the junction left unmatched. Germline CDR1 is GTSNPN and CDR2 is SVGIG (reference sequence). The CDR3 totals 14 residues. The CDR3 is CACLGDSMNTEAFF. In DNA form, the CDR3 reads TGTGCCTGCCTCGGGGACAGCATGAACACTGAAGCTTTCTTT.

The chain recombines TRBV5-1 with TRBJ1-1; 8 bases map to TRBD1. The V and J ends lost 4 bases and 4 bases, in that order; junction bases with no gene match: 6. The CDR3 is 14 residues long. Looked up from germline, CDR1 is SGHRS and CDR2 is YFSETQ. The chain's CDR3 is CASSGWTGSTEAFF. Written as DNA, the CDR3 is TGCGCCAGCAGCGGATGGACAGGGTCCACTGAAGCTTTCTTT.

The chain links TRBV23-1 to TRBJ2-1; TRBD1 is a possible D gene (5 bases). TRBV23-1 is designated an ORF whose function remains uncertain. Trimming took off 2 bases at V and 7 bases at J, with 12 bases between the two ends. The CDR3 is 14 amino acids. CDR3 amino acids: CASSQRTLLNEQFF. The CDR3 bases are TGCGCCAGCAGTCAACGGACACTTTTAAATGAGCAGTTCTTC.

The chain joins TRBV24-1 to TRBJ2-1; D is uncertain. The CDR3 runs 14 residues. Deletions cut 2 bases from V and 0 bases from J, with 4 bases between. Germline CDR1 and CDR2: KGHDR and SFDVKD. This CDR3 is CATSDSSSYNEQFF. In DNA form, the CDR3 reads TGTGCCACCAGTGATTCGAGCTCCTACAATGAGCAGTTCTTC.

V gene TRBV11-2 combines with J gene TRBJ2-7; TRBD1 might be the D (5 bases). The CDR3 runs to 15 residues. Germline V gives CDR1 SGHAT, CDR2 FQNNGV. The ends were cut back, 2 bases at V and 4 bases at J, with 15 bases in the middle. The CDR3 is CASSLRSPGPYEQYF. DNA for the CDR3: TGTGCCAGCAGCTTAAGATCGCCAGGGCCGTACGAGCAGTACTTC. The full variable domain, rest sourced from reference TRBV11-2 and TRBJ2-7, is EAGVAQSPRYKIIEKRQSVAFWCNPISGHATLYWYQQILGQGPKLLIQFQNNGVVDDSQLPKDRFSAERLKGVDSTLKIQPAKLEDSAVYLCASSLRSPGPYEQYFGPGTRLTVT.

The chain has TRBV28 and TRBJ2-3; tentative D call: TRBD2 (6 bases). Germline V gene data show CDR1 as MDHEN and CDR2 as SYDVKM. V dropped 6 bases and J dropped 0 bases, with 7 bases sitting between them. CDR3 length: 13 amino acids. The CDR3 DNA follows: TGTGCCAGCAGCCGGGAGAGCACAGATACGCAGTATTTT. It encodes CASSRESTDTQYF. The full variable domain, its missing parts supplied by reference TRBV28 and TRBJ2-3, is DVKVTQSSRYLVKRTGEKVFLECVQDMDHENMFWYRQDPGLGLRLIYFSYDVKMKEKGDIPEGYSVSREKKERFSLILESASTNQTSMYLCASSRESTDTQYFGPGTRLTVL.

V usage is TRBV6-5 and J usage is TRBJ1-2; 7 positions match TRBD1. The J segment lost 0 bases and the V segment lost 10 bases, leaving 11 bases of the junction unmatched. This CDR3 region has 15 residues. Germline CDR1 is MNHEY and CDR2 is SVGAGI. The CDR3: CANGDSPQANYGYTF. The CDR3, as DNA: TGTGCCAATGGGGACAGCCCTCAAGCTAACTATGGCTACACCTTC.

V is TRBV29-1 and J is TRBJ2-3, with TRBD1 matching over 11 bases. CDR3 length: 16 residues. With V trimmed by 6 bases and J by 4 bases, 12 bases remained unmatched. The germline CDR1 and CDR2 sequences are SQVTM and ANQGSEA. DNA of the CDR3: TGCAGCGTCCCAAGGGGGCGGACAGGGGGCTCAGATACGCAGTATTTT. It codes for CSVPRGRTGGSDTQYF.